Described below is a single TCR beta chain sequence and its context. The target antigen is unknown. Compared with germline, one end of the junction differs, possibly owing to a read error. There are 16 residues in the CDR3. CDR1 is SGHDN and CDR2 is FVKESK in the germline V gene. The data stem from a study of shared clonotypes between healthy human individuals. In the study overall: The study used three CD4 naive, three CD4 memory, two CD8 naive and one CD8 memory plate per donor. Study-wide points: Larger estimated richness was generally seen in naive subsets than in memory subsets. Naive CD4 clonotypes overlapped across several donors at around 4.7%.

Donors comprised only Caucasian adults living in Nashville, Tennessee. Sequencing was performed with immunoSEQ multiplex PCR; in TCRdb, only in-frame clones are kept and a portion is missing. Of some 1.5 million clones in the sample, around 98% were seen once. The receptor's source is a man aged 25-45 years in good health. The chain employs TRBV14 and TRBJ1-4; D is undetermined. Sequenced sample: naive CD4+ T cells sorted from blood. Noted subset: CD45RA+ positively selected. As DNA, the CDR3 is TGTGCCAGCAGCCCCACCGGAGGAGCAACTAATGAAAAGCTGTTTTTT. Its translation is CASSPTGGATNEKLFF. Filled out from reference TRBV14 and TRBJ1-4, the complete variable domain reads EAGVTQFPSHSVIEKGQTVTLRCDPISGHDNLYWYRRVMGKEIKFLLHFVKESKQDESGMPNNRFLAERTGGTYSTLKVQPAELEDSGVYFCASSPTGGATNEKLFFGSGTQLSVL.